The clone carrying this TCR beta chain was picked up a small number of times. The antigen remains unidentified. Each patient's relapse followed autologous stem cell transplantation, and brentuximab vedotin exposure varied. Starting with thawed PBMCs, CD4+ T cells were purified by magnetic negative selection. This sample is part of a study of PD-1 blockade in classical Hodgkin lymphoma. Study-level results: Differences between repertoires have undefined causes, possibly disease activity or prior therapy. Compared with healthy donors, newly diagnosed patients reportedly showed lower baseline TCR diversity.

Germline V lookup: CDR1 KGHSH, CDR2 LQKENI. CDR3 length: 17 amino acids. Trimming at V came to 5 bases and at J to 7 bases, leaving 15 bases not matched to a gene. Measured with immunoSEQ multiplex PCR; TCRdb has only the in-frame clones, and not every one. The repertoire holds approximately 8,400 clones, with just over 85% as singletons. The V gene is TRBV18, the J gene TRBJ2-3; TRBD1 aligns across 10 bases. This sequence originates from a human donor with classical Hodgkin lymphoma. This specimen was CD4+ T cells from blood, taken at baseline. The CDR3 DNA follows: TGTGCCAGCTCAATCCCAAGCGGTGACAGGGGGCGTAATACGCAGTATTTT. Protein sequence: CASSIPSGDRGRNTQYF.